This record covers a single T cell receptor (beta chain). This sample is drawn from a study of human T cells and chemical hapten exposure. Whole blood, unfractionated, served as the material for total RNA extraction. Between the trimmed V and J ends, which lost 6 bases and 5 bases, there was a span of 16 bases. The CDR3 is made up of 15 amino acids. CDR1 is MDHEN, CDR2 SYDVKM, per germline. How the authors handled the data: The median was roughly 100,000 TCRs per sample, ranging about 23,224 to 690,600. One entry per CDR3 protein, called by TCRdb with MiXCR from the 5' RACE reads. It is TCRdb's table, rather than the study itself, that gives the V and J calls and clone size. The table shows under 150,000 distinct CDR3 sequences, with more than 15% occurring only once.

The V and J genes are TRBV28 and TRBJ1-4; D gene ambiguous. This receptor was taken from a human donor in good health. As DNA, the CDR3 is TGTGCCAGCAGGAGTAGAGGGCCGAGAAATGAAAAACTGTTTTTT. Its protein is CASRSRGPRNEKLFF.